This paragraph covers one TCR beta chain sequence. It has no known antigen specificity. No base-level quality is on record; no much larger clone is a single base apart. The V end loses 5 bases and the J end loses 5 bases, and a stretch of 15 bases separates them. From the cysteine through the phenylalanine, the CDR3 covers 14 amino acids. The retained sequence is limited to the CDR3, 42 bases, with the frame set at the first base. From the germline V gene, CDR1 is SGHTA and CDR2 is FQGTGA. Genomic DNA was isolated from the sorted cells so that the TCRbeta CDR3 region could be sequenced. TCRbeta CDR3 regions were sequenced using the immunoSEQ Assay. Drawn from immuneACCESS, this table holds only the in-frame rearrangements with V and J called that TCRdb kept. Clones are partly lost; checked studies trace under half to an unresolved V gene and leave the rest unexplained. In this sample the table shows under 75,000 clones, around 81% of which occur a single time. The ten largest clones represent around 1% of the sample.

The trial excluded patients who had a history of autoimmune disease or who were on systemic immunosuppression. Peripheral blood for TCR sequencing was collected from all dose cohorts at baseline, on cycle 4 day 1, and on cycle 7 day 1. Samples were obtained from an open-label, multicenter, first-in-human phase I dose-escalation trial of ivuxolimab. The trial enrolled adults with locally advanced or metastatic head and neck squamous cell, hepatocellular, melanoma or renal cell carcinoma. Before TCR sequencing, CD4+ T cells and CD8+ T cells from peripheral blood were sorted into separate populations. This record belongs to a study of OX40 agonist ivuxolimab in advanced cancers. Regarding the research as a whole: The costimulatory receptor OX40 (CD134) was targeted by ivuxolimab, a fully human IgG2 agonistic monoclonal antibody. Intravenous ivuxolimab was administered to patients every 2 weeks at six dose levels: 0.01, 0.1, 0.3, 1.5, 3 and 10 mg/kg. Of the approximately 50 dose-escalation patients, hepatocellular carcinoma was present in about 20, melanoma in approximately 15, renal cell carcinoma in 9 and head and neck cancer in 9. In the dose-escalation cohort, roughly 80% of patients were male, and the mean age was around 60 years, with a range of about 23 to 90. Patients were allowed to have had prior anti-PD-1, anti-PD-L1 or anti-CTLA-4 therapy, and about 40% of the dose-escalation patients had been treated with checkpoint inhibitors. Partial responses occurred in three dose-escalation patients, of whom one had hepatocellular carcinoma and two had cutaneous melanoma. The point of sequencing TCRbeta in the periphery was to test whether ivuxolimab changed TCR sequence diversity and drove clonal T-cell expansion. The paper describes the monotherapy dose-escalation part (N of about 47 patients) of the phase I trial of ivuxolimab. Broader findings and caveats from the paper: After ivuxolimab, more expanded clones were found on average in CD8+ T cells than in CD4+ T cells. Low levels of normalized T-cell clonal expansion were also seen in some nonresponding patients. In the 0.1-3.0 mg/kg groups, partial responders had among the lowest normalized peripheral clonal expansion, particularly in CD8+ T cells. At doses from 0.1 to 3.0 mg/kg, clonal expansion was seen in both CD4+ and CD8+ blood T cells between baseline and week 6. The antigen specificity of the clonally expanded peripheral T cells was not determined.

The sequencing used CD4+ or CD8+ T cells sorted from blood, collected in a trial of the OX40 agonist ivuxolimab. The origin of this receptor is an adult with an advanced solid tumor such as melanoma, head and neck, liver or kidney cancer. In this chain, TRBV7-3 is recombined with TRBJ1-1; the D segment cannot be called with confidence. The CDR3 reads as follows: CASSLDGLGTEAFF. The base sequence is TGTGCCAGCAGCCTCGACGGATTGGGGACTGAAGCTTTCTTT.